Sequencing of this T cell receptor beta chain was carried out in a study of blood T cell repertoires in COVID-19. As for the study in general: Samples representing acute and convalescent COVID-19 were sourced from the United States, Italy and Spain. PBMCs, B-cell-depleted T cells, or T cells were the source of the cDNA or gDNA that made up the material.

CDR1 is MNHEY and CDR2 is SMNVEV in the germline V gene (reference sequence). The trim removed 4 bases at V and 6 bases at J, leaving 4 bases unmatched. CDR3 size: 14 residues. Per the authors' pipeline: Reference gene primer amplification gave estimated nucleated cell counts. Here immunoSEQ multiplex PCR was the method, and the copy in TCRdb shows in-frame clones only, minus some. V and J calls and clone size are as listed in that table; D and trimming were resolved from the DNA. The sample yields fewer than 80,000 clones, roughly 70% seen once. This TCR came from a man in his sixties with acute or convalescent COVID-19. The rearrangement uses TRBV27 and TRBJ2-5; 11 bases fit TRBD1. The specimen was peripheral blood. The CDR3 region has the DNA TGTGCCAGCAGTTCGGACAGGGGGCTAAAGACCCAGTACTTC. Translating gives CASSSDRGLKTQYF.